These 13 T cell receptor beta chains came from one sample sequenced in a study of blood T cell repertoires in COVID-19. Produced via immunoSEQ multiplex PCR; TCRdb's table is partial and in-frame only. Altogether about 60,000 clones are present, approximately 85% being singletons, with the ten largest covering around 17%. The sample consisted of peripheral blood. All receptors come from a human donor in a cohort sampled during active COVID-19.

The genes are TRBV5-1 and TRBJ2-7; TRBD1 matches at 7 bases. J lost 0 bases, V lost 4 bases, and 4 bases had no gene match. Looked up from germline, CDR1 is SGHRS and CDR2 is YFSETQ. This CDR3 has 14 residues. The CDR3 loop is CASSQDRNSYEQYF. CDR3 sequence (DNA): TGCGCCAGCAGCCAGGACAGGAACTCCTACGAGCAGTACTTC.

This clone occurred a few times. CDR3 nucleotides: TGTGCCAGCAACAGGGGGGGGTCCGGGGAGCTGTTTTTT. Translated, it gives CASNRGGSGELFF. The V call is TRBV6-6, the J call TRBJ2-2; tentative D call: TRBD1 (8 bases). Trimming removed 7 bases at V and 6 bases at J, with 12 bases between. The CDR3 sequence is 13 residues long. Germline V gene lookup returns CDR1 MNHNY and CDR2 SVGAGI (reference sequence).

For this clone: The junction departs from the called germline gene at one end, perhaps through a read error. This chain joins TRBV6-5 and TRBJ2-1; D ambiguous. This CDR3 has 16 residues. CDR1 is MNHEY and CDR2 is SVGAGI in the germline V gene. The CDR3 DNA follows: TGTGCCAGCAGCTACTCCGCTAGAGTGGTCGTCAATGAGCAGTTCTTC. Its translation is CASSYSARVVVNEQFF.

V and J are TRBV7-9 and TRBJ1-1; TRBD1 agrees at 8 bases. V lost 5 bases and J lost 3; bases outside the gene matches: 5. This CDR3 has 14 residues. The germline gives CDR1 SEHNR, CDR2 FQNEAQ (reference sequence). CDR3 DNA: TGTGCCAGCAGCGCCGGACAGGGCCACACTGAAGCTTTCTTT. Protein: CASSAGQGHTEAFF.

The chain combines TRBV10-1 with TRBJ2-5; no clear D. The CDR3 is made up of 15 amino acids. Trimming cost V 2 bases and J 0 bases, with 10 bases left between them. CDR1 is WNHNN, CDR2 SYGVQD, per germline (reference sequence). CDR3 in DNA: TGCGCCAGCAGTGAGGCGGCCCTAAACCAAGAGACCCAGTACTTC. Amino acids: CASSEAALNQETQYF.

The CDR3 DNA follows: TGTGCCAGCTCACTCGGGGCTAGCGGCCTCCTCACCGAGCAGTACTTC. Protein sequence: CASSLGASGLLTEQYF. The chain carries TRBV18 and TRBJ2-7; TRBD2 matches 7 bases. The length of the CDR3 is 16 residues. V trimming: 4 bases; J trimming: 6 bases; junction bases outside the gene matches: 15. CDR1 is KGHSH and CDR2 is LQKENI in the germline V gene.

This chain joins TRBV7-2 and TRBJ2-7, with 10 bases aligning to TRBD2. Trimming cost V 0 bases and J 9 bases; bases outside gene matches: 5. This CDR3 is built from 14 residues. Germline CDR1 and CDR2: SGHTA and FQGNSA. DNA of the CDR3: TGTGCCAGCAGCTTAGCGCTAGCGGGAGCGGGGCAGTACTTC. Amino acid sequence: CASSLALAGAGQYF. The whole variable domain, remainder taken from reference TRBV7-2 and TRBJ2-7, is GAGVSQSPSNKVTEKGKDVELRCDPISGHTALYWYRQSLGQGLEFLIYFQGNSAPDKSGLPSDRFSAERTGGSVSTLTIQRTQQEDSAVYLCASSLALAGAGQYFGPGTRLTVT.

CDR3 DNA sequence: TGTGCCAGTACAGGGGCTGTGGACAATCAGCCCCAGCATTTT. Protein: CASTGAVDNQPQHF. J is TRBJ1-5 and V is TRBV6-5; 7 positions agree with TRBD1. V lost 9 bases to trimming and J lost 3 bases; unmatched junction nucleotides: 8. Germline values: CDR1 MNHEY, CDR2 SVGAGI. There are 14 residues in the CDR3.

The chain links TRBV5-1 to TRBJ2-3, with TRBD1 identical over 8 bases. From germline, CDR1 is SGHRS and CDR2 YFSETQ. The CDR3 totals 15 residues. After removal of 0 bases from V and 7 bases from J, the junction contained 7 bases not matched to a gene. The CDR3 protein is CASSLEGQGRNTQYF. The CDR3 DNA sequence: TGCGCCAGCAGCTTGGAAGGACAGGGTCGAAATACGCAGTATTTT.

Here the CDR3 DNA reads TGCGCCAGCAGCCCGGGACAGGCCACCGGGGAGCTGTTTTTT. Protein sequence: CASSPGQATGELFF. This chain connects TRBV5-1 to TRBJ2-2, with 8 nucleotides matching TRBD1. The germline V gene has CDR1 SGHRS and CDR2 YFSETQ. With V trimmed by 4 bases and J by 4 bases, 3 bases remained unmatched. The length of the CDR3 is 14 residues.

The chain links TRBV24-1 to TRBJ2-7; D is possibly TRBD1 (7 bases). Germline V CDR1 and CDR2: KGHDR, SFDVKD. The ends were cut back, 4 bases at V and 6 bases at J, with 18 bases in the middle. This CDR3 has 15 amino acids. DNA for the CDR3: TGTGCCACCAGTGAAAGCCGGGGGCAGGGGGTCGAGCAGTACTTC. It translates to CATSESRGQGVEQYF.

The chain employs TRBV7-2 and TRBJ2-1; possible D gene TRBD2, 6 bases. Germline CDR1 reads SGHTA; CDR2 reads FQGNSA. V was cut by 4 bases and J by 1 base, with 14 bases left in between. The CDR3 loop spans 16 amino acids. For the CDR3, the DNA is TGTGCCAGCAGCTACGCACTAGCTGCATCCTACAATGAGCAGTTCTTC. Encoded protein: CASSYALAASYNEQFF.

The rearrangement joins TRBV18 to TRBJ2-3; D unresolved. V dropped 5 bases and J dropped 6 bases, with 6 bases sitting between them. The CDR3 sequence is 11 residues long. Germline assignment: CDR1 KGHSH and CDR2 LQKENI. The chain's CDR3 is CASSSEDTQYF. CDR3 DNA: TGTGCCAGCTCAAGCGAGGATACGCAGTATTTT.